This T cell receptor (beta chain) was recorded in a study of blood T cells in healthy people across ages. Study-wide context: Capture by template switching was about one barcoded beta molecule per two T cells.

Comment on this clonotype: The antigen is undetermined.

Germline CDR1 reads SGHRS; CDR2 reads YFSETQ. The CDR3 sequence is 14 residues long. The use of a sample-barcoded 5' primer and a J-beta primer mix characterized a second PCR of about 6 to 12 cycles. Each CDR3 protein is one row after TCRdb ran MiXCR on the 5' RACE reads. The sample holds 550,000 to 600,000 distinct CDR3 sequences, approximately 27% seen once. Isolating PBMCs gave at least 6 million of these cells per sample. General study findings and limits: More naive CD4+ cells and higher diversity were found in long-lived than in aged donors. Researchers report that TCR beta diversity correlated strongly with naive T cell percentage.

The chain has TRBV5-1 and TRBJ2-5; D might be TRBD1 (6 bases). The J call is in doubt because the DNA end fits TRBJ2-1 better. The TCR was taken from a woman between 65 and 79 years old in good health. The sequenced material came from blood. CDR3 loop: CASSLAERGNEQFF. In DNA, the CDR3 is TGCGCCAGCAGCTTGGCGGAGAGGGGGAATGAGCAGTTCTTC.